This entry features one T cell receptor beta chain sequence. Collection of about 9.4 milliliters of peripheral blood was performed for each donor. Total RNA was isolated from each sample in quantities of at least 6 micrograms. Primers used in a second PCR of roughly 6 to 11 cycles were a sample-barcoded 5' primer and a J-beta primer mix. TCRdb reprocessed the 5' RACE reads with MiXCR, giving one entry per CDR3 protein. The table lists about 1 million distinct CDR3 sequences, 35% to 50% of them singletons. The sample originates from a study of blood T cells in healthy people across ages. CDR1 MNHEY and CDR2 SVGAGI come from the germline V gene. J was trimmed by 3 bases and V by 2 bases; bases with no gene match: 9. The CDR3 covers 16 residues.

The gene calls are TRBV6-5 and TRBJ2-7; 8 nucleotides align to TRBD2. Sequencing was performed on blood. This TCR came from an older woman in good health. This chain's CDR3 is CASSYLSGSESYEQYF. The CDR3 DNA is TGTGCCAGCAGTTACCTCAGCGGGAGCGAAAGCTACGAGCAGTACTTC.